Presented here are 21 T cell receptor beta chains from one specimen sequenced in a study of sequential checkpoint blockade in melanoma. Using immunoSEQ multiplex PCR, the repertoire was profiled, and TCRdb retains in-frame clones only, with some absent. The table records 5,000 to 8,000 clones, about 19% of them present only once. Treatment given: randomized to nivolumab then ipilimumab (arm A) or the reverse (arm B). The starting material was tumor tissue (inferred from file names), obtained from a patient given nivolumab and ipilimumab in sequence. All receptors come from a human donor with melanoma.

This chain uses TRBV11-3 with TRBJ2-5, with no clear D. The CDR3 totals 15 residues. Germline assignment: CDR1 SGHNT and CDR2 YENEEA. The V end was cut by 1 base, the J end by 1 base, with 10 bases between. The DNA of the CDR3 is TGTGCCAGCAGCTTAGGTCCCGGAACCCAAGAGACCCAGTACTTC. Translating it yields CASSLGPGTQETQYF.

In this sample, this clone turned up a few times. The chain is built from TRBV7-8 and TRBJ2-5, with no clear D. V shed 5 bases and J shed 2 bases, with 9 bases lying between them. Germline V lookup: CDR1 SGHVS, CDR2 FQNEAQ. The CDR3 sequence is 13 residues long. The CDR3 loop reads CASSVGAQETQYF. CDR3 nucleotide sequence: TGTGCCAGCAGCGTCGGAGCGCAAGAGACCCAGTACTTC. Combining the CDR3 with reference TRBV7-8 and TRBJ2-5 gives the whole variable domain GAGVSQSPRYKVAKRGQDVALRCDPISGHVSLFWYQQALGQGPEFLTYFQNEAQLDKSGLPSDRFFAERPEGSVSTLKIQRTQQEDSAVYLCASSVGAQETQYFGPGTRLLVL.

The sample holds a few counts of this clone. The chain recombines TRBV15 with TRBJ2-4, with D perhaps TRBD1 (5 bases). CDR3 length: 15 residues. The V end was cut by 1 base, the J end by 0 bases, with 7 bases between. Germline-derived CDR1 and CDR2 are LNHNV and YYDKDF (reference sequence). The chain's CDR3 is CATSRGRGAKNIQYF. CDR3 in DNA: TGTGCCACCAGCAGAGGTAGGGGAGCCAAAAACATTCAGTACTTC.

This clone has a handful of counts. The rearrangement links TRBV7-6 to TRBJ2-6; TRBD1 might be the D (6 bases). V shed 4 bases and J shed 0 bases, with 10 bases lying between them. Germline CDR1 reads SGHVS; CDR2 reads FNYEAQ. This CDR3 comprises 16 residues. CDR3 amino acids: CASSWWTASGANVLTF. CDR3 nucleotides: TGTGCCAGCAGCTGGTGGACAGCCTCTGGGGCCAACGTCCTGACTTTC. The complete variable domain, with remaining parts taken from reference TRBV7-6 and TRBJ2-6, reads GAGVSQSPRYKVTKRGQDVALRCDPISGHVSLYWYRQALGQGPEFLTYFNYEAQQDKSGLPNDRFSAERPEGSISTLTIQRTEQRDSAMYRCASSWWTASGANVLTFGAGSRLTVL.

This clone was counted between two and nine times. V gene TRBV6-8 combines with J gene TRBJ1-4, with D perhaps matching TRBD1 (5 bases). The V end lost 6 bases, the J end lost 0 bases, and 11 bases lay between the germline ends. CDR1 and CDR2 from the germline V gene are MNHGY and SAAAGT. This CDR3 is built from 15 residues. In DNA, the CDR3 is TGTGCCAGCAGCAGGGCCTCCACAACTAATGAAAAACTGTTTTTT. Translating it yields CASSRASTTNEKLFF.

This clone was recorded a few times. The chain joins TRBV1 to TRBJ1-1. TRBV1 is given as a pseudogene. This CDR3 has 13 amino acids. CDR3 DNA: TGCACCAGCAGCCCCGAGGGGAACACTGAAGCTTTCTTT. This gives the protein CTSSPEGNTEAFF.

This clone was observed a handful of times. The chain is built from TRBV6-8 and TRBJ1-2; D may be TRBD1 (5 bases). Trimming removed 6 bases from V and 10 bases from J, with 21 bases in between. From germline, CDR1 is MNHGY and CDR2 SAAAGT. The CDR3 spans 14 residues. Here the CDR3 DNA reads TGTGCCAGCAGATCTCGGACACTTGGGTCCCTCTACACCTTC. Its protein product is CASRSRTLGSLYTF.

The chain has TRBV18 and TRBJ2-5; tentative D call: TRBD1 (6 bases). There are 16 residues in the CDR3. Trimming took off 5 bases at V and 2 bases at J, with 18 bases between the two ends. In germline, CDR1 is KGHSH, CDR2 LQKENI. The DNA of the CDR3 is TGTGCCAGCTCAGCTAGGGACATCGGGCCTCAAGAGACCCAGTACTTC. This encodes CASSARDIGPQETQYF.

The chain is built from TRBV6-8 and TRBJ2-1; either TRBD1 or TRBD2 may fit D (6 bases each). V dropped 2 bases and J dropped 15 bases, with 14 bases sitting between them. Germline CDR1 and CDR2: MNHGY and SAAAGT. The CDR3 consists of 12 residues. CDR3 residues: CASSYKGGNGFF. As DNA, the CDR3 is TGTGCCAGCAGTTACAAAGGGGGGAACGGGTTCTTC.

This clone was observed a handful of times. The genes are TRBV1 and TRBJ2-3; TRBD1 reflects the table's D call only, with no check against the DNA. TRBV1 has pseudogene status. The CDR3 loop spans 15 amino acids. The CDR3 reads CASSRLGQAGDTQYF. CDR3 DNA: TGCGCCAGCAGCCGGCTGGGACAGGCGGGAGATACGCAGTATTTT.

This clone has more than one count but fewer than ten. The J gene is TRBJ2-1, the V gene TRBV13; TRBD2 might be the D (6 bases). The V gene's germline CDR1 is PRHDT and CDR2 FYEKMQ (reference sequence). The CDR3 is made up of 15 amino acids. Trimming left V 0 bases short and J 9 bases short, with 15 bases between. CDR3 DNA sequence: TGTGCCAGCAGCTTAGGGGACTATCCTGGTGCTGAGCAGTTCTTC. It translates to CASSLGDYPGAEQFF.

In its sample, this clone was seen once. The CDR3 DNA is TGTGCCAGCAGCCGCTCGGGACCACACTCCTACGAGCAGTACTTC. Protein product: CASSRSGPHSYEQYF. The V gene is TRBV14, the J gene TRBJ2-7, with D perhaps assigned TRBD1 or TRBD2 (5 bases each). This CDR3 region has 15 residues. The V gene's germline CDR1 is SGHDN and CDR2 FVKESK. Trimming removed 4 bases from V and 0 bases from J, with 13 bases in between.

This CDR3 reads CASSSYRGGYEQYF. CDR3 sequence (DNA): TGTGCCAGCAGCTCCTACAGGGGGGGTTACGAGCAGTACTTC. The chain is built from TRBV11-3 and TRBJ2-7; possibly TRBD1 for D (8 bases). This CDR3 has 14 residues. Per germline, CDR1 SGHNT and CDR2 YENEEA. Trimming left V 4 bases short and J 4 bases short, with 14 bases between.

In this sample, this clone turned up a few times. The chain combines TRBV11-3 with TRBJ1-2; D gene uncertain. V shed 4 bases and J shed 2 bases, with 14 bases lying between them. Germline CDR1 and CDR2: SGHNT and YENEEA. The CDR3 spans 15 residues. The DNA for the CDR3 is TGTGCCAGCAGCTCCGACCATTATTCCAACTATGGCTACACCTTC. Residues: CASSSDHYSNYGYTF.

This clone was counted many times. The chain uses TRBV11-3 and TRBJ2-7; 10 bases are shared with TRBD1. The CDR3 extends over 14 amino acids. V dropped 4 bases and J dropped 6; count of bases not matched to a gene: 6. The germline gives CDR1 SGHNT, CDR2 YENEEA. CDR3 DNA: TGTGCCAGCAGCTACCGGGACAGGGGCAGCGAGCAGTACTTC. Its protein product is CASSYRDRGSEQYF.

This clone was counted a few times. The gene calls are TRBV7-2 and TRBJ2-4, with a possible D match to TRBD1 (5 bases). Germline V CDR1 and CDR2: SGHTA, FQGNSA. V lost 8 bases, J lost 1 base, and 9 bases lay in between. There are 13 residues in the CDR3. CDR3 nucleotides: TGTGCCAGCGGAAAGGGGGCCAAAAACATTCAGTACTTC. Protein product: CASGKGAKNIQYF.

A note on this clone: At one end, the junction sequence differs from germline, possibly due to a read error. The rearrangement uses TRBV6-8 and TRBJ2-2; D remains ambiguous. Looked up from germline, CDR1 is MNHGY and CDR2 is SAAAGT. CDR3 length: 16 residues. CDR3 nucleotide sequence: TGTGCCATCAGTGGGAATGGAATAGCGAACACCGGGGAGCTGTTTTTT. It translates to CAISGNGIANTGELFF.

This clone is categorized as medium-sized. The chain employs TRBV30 and TRBJ1-4; D uncertain. The germline V gene encodes CDR1 GTSNPN and CDR2 SVGIG (reference sequence). The V end was cut by 0 bases, the J end by 4 bases, with 9 bases between. There are 14 residues in the CDR3. The CDR3 here is CAWSVHSINEKLFF. The CDR3 nucleotides read TGTGCCTGGAGTGTACACAGTATTAATGAAAAACTGTTTTTT.

By share, this clone counts as medium-sized. The chain has TRBV6-8 and TRBJ2-5; 10 bases agree with TRBD1. Germline loops: CDR1 MNHGY, CDR2 SAAAGT. The V gene end was trimmed by 2 bases and the J gene end by 5 bases; junction bases not matched to a gene: 5. This CDR3 comprises 15 residues. The CDR3 region is CASSYDRGRRETQYF. Here the CDR3 DNA reads TGTGCCAGCAGTTACGACAGGGGGCGCCGGGAGACCCAGTACTTC.

The chain has TRBV5-1 and TRBJ1-4; D uncertain. This CDR3 spans 14 amino acids. Deletions cut 0 bases from V and 8 bases from J, with 11 bases between. The V gene's germline CDR1 is SGHRS and CDR2 YFSETQ. This CDR3 is CASSLEQVREKLFF. For the CDR3, the DNA is TGCGCCAGCAGCTTGGAGCAGGTCCGAGAAAAACTGTTTTTT.

The J gene is TRBJ2-1, the V gene TRBV9; 9 bases fit TRBD2. Germline-derived CDR1 and CDR2 are SGDLS and YYNGEE. This CDR3 comprises 15 residues. V lost 4 bases to trimming and J lost 7 bases; unmatched junction nucleotides: 9. The CDR3 DNA reads TGTGCCAGCAGCATCTCGCGGGGGGGCCGGAATGAGCAGTTCTTC. Its protein product is CASSISRGGRNEQFF. Full variable domain (rest looked up from reference TRBV9 and TRBJ2-1): DSGVTQTPKHLITATGQRVTLRCSPRSGDLSVYWYQQSLDQGLQFLIQYYNGEERAKGNILERFSAQQFPDLHSELNLSSLELGDSALYFCASSISRGGRNEQFFGPGTRLTVL.